The rows below give T cell receptor beta chains drawn from one sample of a study of shared T cell receptors in the human thymus. Method: immunoSEQ multiplex PCR; TCRdb's copy keeps in-frame clones and lacks some. The sample lists some 700,000 clones, roughly 88% seen once, with 0.0095% to 0.011% in the top ten. This sample also appeared in a second study, on human thymus T cells.

Input material: thymocytes. Every receptor here comes from a girl under three years old with a congenital heart defect. Each CDR3 is given with its conserved first and last residue. D genes are given only for firm matches. A clone size is listed for some rows: how often the clone was seen (once, few, many), or a class if it is expanded.

TRBJ1-5	.	TRBV21-1	.	CASSKTAGDSNQPQHF	TGTGCCAGCAGCAAAACGGCCGGGGATAGCAATCAGCCCCAGCATTTT
TRBJ2-1	.	TRBV9	.	CASSALPRTASYNEQFF	TGTGCCAGCAGCGCCCTCCCCCGGACAGCCTCCTACAATGAGCAGTTCTTC
TRBJ1-1	once	TRBV18	.	CASSPGHRNTEAFF	TGTGCCAGCTCACCGGGACACAGGAACACTGAAGCTTTCTTT
TRBJ1-2	few	TRBV5-1	.	CASSFEGDYGYTF	TGCGCCAGCAGCTTTGAGGGAGATTATGGCTACACCTTC
TRBJ2-3	.	TRBV30	TRBD2	CAWSLVRLADPDTQYF	TGTGCCTGGAGTCTAGTGCGGCTAGCGGACCCTGATACGCAGTATTTT
TRBJ1-2	.	TRBV9	.	CASSVGHFGYTF	TGTGCCAGCAGCGTCGGACATTTCGGCTACACCTTC
TRBJ2-2	.	TRBV2	.	CASSEIQGVAGELFF	TGTGCCAGCAGTGAGATACAGGGTGTAGCCGGGGAGCTGTTTTTT
TRBJ1-4	.	TRBV28	.	CASNCTTNEKLFF	TGTGCCAGCAACTGTACAACTAATGAAAAACTGTTTTTT
TRBJ1-6	.	TRBV29-1	.	CSVVQGEGSPLHF	TGCAGCGTCGTTCAGGGTGAAGGGTCACCCCTCCACTTT
TRBJ2-1	.	TRBV9	TRBD2	CASSAGGGLADINEQFF	TGTGCCAGCAGCGCGGGGGGGGGACTAGCGGATATTAATGAGCAGTTCTTC
TRBJ2-5	.	TRBV28	.	CASSKTLRETQYF	TGTGCCAGCAGTAAGACCCTGCGGGAGACCCAGTACTTC
TRBJ1-5	.	TRBV7-2	.	CASSLLGVSNQPQHF	TGTGCCAGCAGCTTATTAGGGGTGAGCAATCAGCCCCAGCATTTT
TRBJ1-5	.	TRBV19	.	CASSRSSRIRENQPQHF	TGTGCCAGTAGTCGCTCCAGCCGAATCAGGGAAAATCAGCCCCAGCATTTT
TRBJ1-1	.	TRBV7-2	.	CASSANREGTEAFF	TGTGCCAGCAGCGCAAACAGGGAGGGCACTGAAGCTTTCTTT
TRBJ1-3	.	TRBV27	.	CASRTTDSGNTIYF	TGTGCCAGCAGAACGACAGATTCTGGAAACACCATATATTTT
TRBJ1-1	once	TRBV14	.	CASSVMGTPTPPEAFF	TGTGCCAGCAGCGTAATGGGCACCCCAACTCCCCCTGAAGCTTTCTTT
TRBJ1-2	.	TRBV9	.	CASSVGEDGYTF	TGTGCCAGCAGCGTAGGCGAGGATGGCTACACCTTC
TRBJ1-2	once	TRBV29-1	TRBD1	CSVDRKTGGMNGYTF	TGCAGCGTTGACCGAAAGACAGGGGGGATGAATGGCTACACCTTC
TRBJ1-1	few	TRBV5-4	.	CASSQMNTEAFF	TGTGCCAGCAGCCAGATGAACACTGAAGCTTTCTTT
TRBJ1-1	.	TRBV4-1	.	CASSQSKTPAEEAFF	TGCGCCAGCAGCCAAAGTAAGACCCCAGCGGAAGAAGCTTTCTTT
TRBJ1-5	.	TRBV2	.	CASSEEGDNREAGQPQHF	TGTGCCAGCAGTGAAGAGGGGGATAACAGGGAAGCAGGTCAGCCCCAGCATTTT
TRBJ1-5	.	TRBV9	.	CASSPSSWAVNQPQHF	TGTGCCAGCAGCCCTTCATCTTGGGCAGTTAATCAGCCCCAGCATTTT
TRBJ1-6	.	TRBV11-2	.	CASSLGGRGNSPLHF	TGTGCCAGCAGCTTAGGTGGTAGAGGCAATTCACCCCTCCACTTT
TRBJ2-1	once	TRBV9	TRBD2	CASSGLELAGNYNEQFF	TGTGCCAGCAGCGGACTCGAACTAGCGGGGAATTACAATGAGCAGTTCTTC
TRBJ2-3	once	TRBV30	.	CAWSLRAGTDTQYF	TGTGCCTGGAGTTTGCGAGCTGGCACAGATACGCAGTATTTT
TRBJ1-6	.	TRBV6-5	.	CATQRRGGDSPLHF	TGTGCCACTCAAAGGAGGGGGGGGGATTCACCCCTCCACTTT
TRBJ1-1	.	TRBV12-5	TRBD1	CASVQDQGAAFF	TGTGCTAGTGTCCAAGATCAGGGGGCCGCTTTCTTT
TRBJ2-7	.	TRBV10-2	TRBD1	CASRIDHGTAFPGSYEQYF	TGCGCCAGCCGGATAGACCATGGGACAGCTTTTCCCGGCTCCTACGAGCAGTACTTC
TRBJ2-3	.	TRBV14	.	CASSQGISPGAGDTQYF	TGTGCCAGCAGCCAAGGTATTAGTCCAGGCGCGGGGGATACGCAGTATTTT
TRBJ2-7	.	TRBV5-1	TRBD1	CASGRWSTGGGRTPYEQYF	TGCGCCAGCGGGCGCTGGTCGACAGGGGGCGGTCGGACCCCCTACGAGCAGTACTTC
TRBJ1-2	.	TRBV10-3	TRBD1	CATLQPGQGINGYTF	TGTGCCACTCTCCAACCGGGACAGGGGATAAATGGCTACACCTTC
TRBJ2-1	.	TRBV6-6	TRBD2	CASSKLAGHTDEQFF	TGTGCCAGCAGTAAACTAGCGGGGCATACCGATGAGCAGTTCTTC
TRBJ2-4	.	TRBV5-1	TRBD1	CASSFNRTGSIQYF	TGCGCCAGCAGCTTCAACCGGACAGGGAGCATTCAGTACTTC
TRBJ2-5	.	TRBV4-2	TRBD2	CASSQGAGAGQETQYF	TGTGCCAGCAGCCAGGGAGCGGGAGCGGGGCAAGAGACCCAGTACTTC
TRBJ1-4	.	TRBV7-9	.	CASSLAMSGTNEKLFF	TGTGCCAGCAGCTTAGCGATGAGCGGGACTAATGAAAAACTGTTTTTT
TRBJ1-2	.	TRBV19	TRBD1	CASSIGLSGGGYTF	TGTGCCAGTAGTATAGGACTGTCAGGGGGCGGCTACACCTTC
TRBJ2-3	once	TRBV5-1	TRBD1	CASSSTGDSTDTQYF	TGCGCCAGCAGCTCGACAGGGGATAGCACAGATACGCAGTATTTT
TRBJ1-6	once	TRBV27	.	CASSPPPGYPAPLHF	TGTGCCAGCAGTCCACCCCCCGGGTACCCGGCCCCCCTCCACTTT
TRBJ2-7	.	TRBV19	TRBD1	CASSTKTGSNYEQYF	TGTGCCAGTAGTACGAAGACAGGGTCTAACTACGAGCAGTACTTC
TRBJ1-1	few	TRBV5-4	.	CASSLYRNTEAFF	TGTGCCAGCAGCTTGTACAGGAACACTGAAGCTTTCTTT
TRBJ2-5	few	TRBV6-1	.	CASSETRQETQYF	TGTGCCAGCAGTGAGACACGGCAAGAGACCCAGTACTTC
TRBJ2-6	.	TRBV7-9	TRBD1	CASSSRTGPDGGANVLTF	TGTGCCAGCAGCTCGAGGACAGGGCCTGATGGCGGGGCCAACGTCCTGACTTTC
TRBJ2-7	.	TRBV15	.	CATSIGQLSSYEQYF	TGTGCCACCAGCATCGGACAGTTAAGCTCCTACGAGCAGTACTTC
TRBJ1-2	.	TRBV4-1	TRBD1	CASSQEWGQAINGYTF	TGCGCCAGCAGCCAAGAGTGGGGACAGGCAATCAATGGCTACACCTTC
TRBJ2-7	.	TRBV5-6	TRBD1	CASSRGQHYEQYF	TGTGCCAGCAGCCGGGGACAGCACTACGAGCAGTACTTC
TRBJ1-5	.	TRBV27	TRBD1	CASRDRGRMEPQHF	TGTGCCAGTAGGGACAGGGGCAGGATGGAGCCCCAGCATTTT
TRBJ2-3	.	TRBV25-1	.	CASSELNRTSCTDTQYF	TGTGCCAGCAGTGAATTAAACCGAACTTCCTGCACAGATACGCAGTATTTT
TRBJ1-2	.	TRBV4-3	TRBD1	CASSHHPTGDLTNYGHTF	TGCGCCAGCAGCCACCATCCGACAGGGGACCTAACTAACTATGGCCACACCTTC
TRBJ1-1	.	TRBV10-1	.	CASTKERFNTEAFF	TGCGCCAGCACCAAGGAGAGATTCAACACTGAAGCTTTCTTT